What follows is one T cell receptor (beta chain) and its context. The target antigen is unknown. This sample was included in a study of T cell responses to AZD1222 COVID-19 vaccine. Measured with immunoSEQ multiplex PCR; TCRdb has only the in-frame clones, and not every one. The sample lists about 140,000 clones; 75% to 90% were seen once. CDR3 length: 11 residues. The germline gives CDR1 SGHNT, CDR2 YYREEE (reference sequence). Trimming stripped 1 base from V and 5 bases from J, with 2 bases between. General study findings and limits: Baseline seropositivity characterized only 5 to 7 AZD1222 recipients. Elevations in Spike-specific TCR breadth and depth followed administration of two AZD1222 doses. Donors skewed white British and female; clonal diversity was possibly underestimated. Only after the peak T cell response were repertoires sampled.

V and J are TRBV5-4 and TRBJ2-3; D is unresolved. The TCR was taken from an adult in good health. The sequences come from peripheral blood, collected on day 0 of AZD1222 vaccination. CDR3 protein: CASSLQDTQYF. The DNA for the CDR3 is TGTGCCAGCAGCTTGCAAGATACGCAGTATTTT.